These T cell receptor beta chains were read from a single sample in a study of OX40 agonist ivuxolimab in advanced cancers. Sequenced by immunoSEQ multiplex PCR; TCRdb stores in-frame clones only, minus some. In the table there are more than 55,000 clones, around 92% of which are singletons. This specimen was CD4+ or CD8+ T cells sorted from blood, taken in a trial of the OX40 agonist ivuxolimab. Receptors were obtained from an adult with an advanced solid tumor such as melanoma, head and neck, liver or kidney cancer. The conserved cysteine and the conserved F or W are not part of the CDR3 here. Size values are once, few and many counts, or a class for expanded clones, and some rows have none.

CDR3aa: ASRGGADEKLF
abundance: -
v_gene: TRBV2
j_gene: TRBJ1-4

CDR3aa: ASSHNTGNYGYT
abundance: -
v_gene: TRBV6-5
j_gene: TRBJ1-2

CDR3aa: ASSHGTGGPYEQY
abundance: -
v_gene: TRBV13
j_gene: TRBJ2-7

CDR3aa: ASSQGGWNTEAF
abundance: -
v_gene: TRBV19
j_gene: TRBJ1-1

CDR3aa: ASSLSGYTEAF
abundance: few
v_gene: TRBV27
j_gene: TRBJ1-1

CDR3aa: ASSQGFRQHPYEQY
abundance: -
v_gene: TRBV4-1
j_gene: -

CDR3aa: ASSFAIQGADEQY
abundance: -
v_gene: TRBV5-1
j_gene: TRBJ2-7

CDR3aa: ASSLYRGLTDTQY
abundance: -
v_gene: TRBV27
j_gene: TRBJ2-3

CDR3aa: ASSLFSGTFSYEQY
abundance: -
v_gene: TRBV27
j_gene: TRBJ2-7

CDR3aa: ASSYSMLDTQY
abundance: -
v_gene: TRBV6-6
j_gene: TRBJ2-3

CDR3aa: ASSVATPRLEVHEQF
abundance: -
v_gene: TRBV9
j_gene: TRBJ2-1

CDR3aa: ASRLGSSEAF
abundance: -
v_gene: TRBV13
j_gene: TRBJ1-1

CDR3aa: ASSGSEGGYGYT
abundance: once
v_gene: TRBV28
j_gene: TRBJ1-2

CDR3aa: ASSFDVAGQYTQY
abundance: -
v_gene: TRBV11-1
j_gene: TRBJ2-3

CDR3aa: ASSGGQTF
abundance: -
v_gene: TRBV7-9
j_gene: TRBJ1-1

CDR3aa: ATGTTYEQY
abundance: -
v_gene: TRBV2
j_gene: TRBJ2-7

CDR3aa: ARRTPSGNSYEQY
abundance: -
v_gene: TRBV7-3
j_gene: TRBJ2-7

CDR3aa: ASSQDSYEQY
abundance: few
v_gene: TRBV7-9
j_gene: TRBJ2-7

CDR3aa: ATKAETGPNQPQH
abundance: -
v_gene: TRBV15
j_gene: TRBJ1-5

CDR3aa: ARGTSGGSIYEQY
abundance: -
v_gene: TRBV2
j_gene: TRBJ2-7

CDR3aa: ASSVEGGSGEELF
abundance: -
v_gene: TRBV9
j_gene: TRBJ2-2

CDR3aa: ASSSRDRIWYQPQH
abundance: -
v_gene: TRBV7-4
j_gene: TRBJ1-5

CDR3aa: ASSQEPGAYEQY
abundance: -
v_gene: TRBV4-1
j_gene: TRBJ2-7

CDR3aa: ASSSIGVTEAF
abundance: -
v_gene: TRBV27
j_gene: TRBJ1-1

CDR3aa: ASSPTGYEQY
abundance: -
v_gene: TRBV5-4
j_gene: TRBJ2-7

CDR3aa: ASSLVVGVRDTQY
abundance: -
v_gene: TRBV7-9
j_gene: TRBJ2-3

CDR3aa: ASSPQGIYNSPLH
abundance: -
v_gene: TRBV5-1
j_gene: TRBJ1-6

CDR3aa: ASSLFQGIDYGYT
abundance: -
v_gene: TRBV28
j_gene: TRBJ1-2

CDR3aa: ASSIAGGPGEQF
abundance: -
v_gene: TRBV4-1
j_gene: TRBJ2-1

CDR3aa: ARIAGFRSTEAF
abundance: -
v_gene: TRBV5-1
j_gene: TRBJ1-1

CDR3aa: ASSFRQGMNTEAF
abundance: -
v_gene: TRBV7-9
j_gene: TRBJ1-1

CDR3aa: ASSLGAGNTIY
abundance: -
v_gene: TRBV5-4
j_gene: TRBJ1-3

CDR3aa: ASSSRVNYGYT
abundance: once
v_gene: TRBV19
j_gene: TRBJ1-2

CDR3aa: ASSDVNTGELF
abundance: -
v_gene: TRBV6-4
j_gene: TRBJ2-2

CDR3aa: ASSQVIRTDNTEAF
abundance: -
v_gene: TRBV4-1
j_gene: TRBJ1-1

CDR3aa: ASHLGTGNTEAF
abundance: -
v_gene: TRBV19
j_gene: TRBJ1-1

CDR3aa: ASQSAGPYEQY
abundance: -
v_gene: TRBV7-9
j_gene: TRBJ2-7

CDR3aa: AWTRSHEQY
abundance: -
v_gene: TRBV30
j_gene: TRBJ2-7

CDR3aa: ASSQTSLLGEKLF
abundance: -
v_gene: TRBV14
j_gene: TRBJ1-4

CDR3aa: ASSYTPQGNTEAF
abundance: -
v_gene: TRBV6-5
j_gene: TRBJ1-1

CDR3aa: ASTKGTGDGYT
abundance: -
v_gene: TRBV6-1
j_gene: TRBJ1-2

CDR3aa: AISGTGYTDTQY
abundance: -
v_gene: TRBV15
j_gene: TRBJ2-3

CDR3aa: ASSSRADYEQY
abundance: -
v_gene: TRBV6-1
j_gene: TRBJ2-7

CDR3aa: ASSYSRGLNTEAF
abundance: -
v_gene: TRBV6-5
j_gene: TRBJ1-1

CDR3aa: ASSPGQGASYEQY
abundance: -
v_gene: TRBV19
j_gene: TRBJ2-7

CDR3aa: ASSDSPPGTGDEKLF
abundance: -
v_gene: TRBV6-4
j_gene: TRBJ1-4

CDR3aa: AWSLAGASYNEQF
abundance: once
v_gene: TRBV30
j_gene: TRBJ2-1

CDR3aa: ASSLGSSYEQY
abundance: -
v_gene: TRBV5-1
j_gene: TRBJ2-7

CDR3aa: ASSPSGTRSDTQY
abundance: -
v_gene: TRBV18
j_gene: TRBJ2-3

CDR3aa: ASSVGVDAYEQY
abundance: -
v_gene: TRBV9
j_gene: TRBJ2-7

CDR3aa: ASSELDTSVNTGELF
abundance: -
v_gene: TRBV10-2
j_gene: TRBJ2-2

CDR3aa: ASSFWEGYGNEQF
abundance: -
v_gene: TRBV27
j_gene: TRBJ2-1

CDR3aa: ASSKNLGQETQY
abundance: -
v_gene: TRBV7-6
j_gene: TRBJ2-5